The 26 T cell receptor beta chains reported below all come from one sample, sequenced in a study of shared T cell receptors in the human thymus. Data came from immunoSEQ multiplex PCR; TCRdb stores just in-frame clones and leaves some out. The repertoire has 600,000 to 900,000 clones, approximately 83% of them found once; the top ten carry over 0.008%. These data were also filed under a second study, of human thymus T cells.

Input material: thymocytes. The receptors were gathered from a girl under three years old with a congenital heart defect.

The rearrangement uses TRBV27 and TRBJ1-6; 7 nucleotides line up with TRBD1. V lost 1 base, J lost 5 bases, and 17 bases stayed unmatched. CDR1 and CDR2 from the germline V gene are MNHEY and SMNVEV (reference sequence). The CDR3 has 20 residues. This chain's CDR3 is CASSLLGSSRDRLNNSPLHF. The CDR3 DNA reads TGTGCCAGCAGTTTATTGGGCAGCTCACGGGACAGACTAAATAATTCACCCCTCCACTTT.

The chain combines TRBV29-1 with TRBJ1-2; maybe TRBD1 (5 bases). Trimming took 6 bases from V and 8 from J, leaving 25 bases between them. Looked up from germline, CDR1 is SQVTM and CDR2 is ANQGSEA. The CDR3 runs 15 residues. The CDR3 DNA follows: TGCAGCGTGGGGCACAGGCCGCCAGATCCTGAGGGCTACACCTTC. Its translation: CSVGHRPPDPEGYTF.

This clone was counted between two and nine times. The chain is built from TRBV5-1 and TRBJ1-2; TRBD1 agrees at 7 bases. The CDR3 length is 14 residues. Germline V CDR1 and CDR2: SGHRS, YFSETQ. Trimming removed 0 bases from V and 5 bases from J; junction bases left unmatched: 4. The CDR3 DNA reads TGCGCCAGCAGCTTGGGGAGACAGGGTTATGGCTACACCTTC. Translated, it gives CASSLGRQGYGYTF.

The chain carries TRBV19 and TRBJ1-1; the D gene is possibly TRBD1 (5 bases). The ends were cut back, 5 bases at V and 6 bases at J, with 19 bases in the middle. The CDR3 has 15 residues. Germline CDR1 reads LNHDA; CDR2 reads SQIVND (reference sequence). CDR3 in DNA: TGTGCCAGTAGTCCCGACGGCCTCGGGGGGTCTGAAGCTTTCTTT. It codes for CASSPDGLGGSEAFF.

The V gene is TRBV28, the J gene TRBJ1-3; D is ambiguous. CDR3 size: 13 residues. CDR1 MDHEN and CDR2 SYDVKM come from the germline V gene. V was cut by 5 bases and J by 2 bases, with 7 bases left in between. This CDR3 is CASSPGPGNTIYF. In DNA, the CDR3 is TGTGCCAGCAGTCCGGGTCCTGGAAACACCATATATTTT. The whole variable domain, remainder taken from reference TRBV28 and TRBJ1-3, is DVKVTQSSRYLVKRTGEKVFLECVQDMDHENMFWYRQDPGLGLRLIYFSYDVKMKEKGDIPEGYSVSREKKERFSLILESASTNQTSMYLCASSPGPGNTIYFGEGSWLTVV.

This sequence joins TRBV7-4 and TRBJ2-3, with 11 bases identical to TRBD2. The CDR3 spans 20 residues. V dropped 1 base and J dropped 0; count of bases not matched to a gene: 12. Germline assignment: CDR1 SGHVT and CDR2 SQSDAQ. CDR3 sequence reads: CASSLGGVGTSGTSTDTQYF. The CDR3 DNA reads as TGTGCCAGCAGCTTAGGGGGAGTCGGGACTAGCGGAACTAGCACAGATACGCAGTATTTT. The full variable domain, completed using reference TRBV7-4 and TRBJ2-3, is GAGVSQSPRYKVAKRGRDVALRCDSISGHVTLYWYRQTLGQGSEVLTYSQSDAQRDKSGRPSGRFSAERPERSVSTLKIQRTEQGDSAVYLCASSLGGVGTSGTSTDTQYFGPGTRLTVL.

This chain connects TRBV9 to TRBJ2-5; D perhaps matches TRBD1 (5 bases). CDR3 size: 15 residues. Trimming removed 4 bases from V and 2 bases from J, with 15 bases in between. CDR1 is SGDLS, CDR2 YYNGEE, per germline. For the CDR3, the DNA is TGTGCCAGCAGCTTCCCCAGGGCTTCTCAAGAGACCCAGTACTTC. Translated, it gives CASSFPRASQETQYF.

This clone was observed a handful of times. The gene calls are TRBV7-9 and TRBJ2-5, with TRBD2 identical over 7 bases. Germline V CDR1 and CDR2: SEHNR, FQNEAQ (reference sequence). J lost 0 bases, V lost 6 bases, and 19 bases had no gene match. CDR3 length: 19 amino acids. CDR3 in DNA: TGTGCCAGCAGAACAGCGACGTGGGAGGGAAGAGGGTACCAAGAGACCCAGTACTTC. Protein sequence: CASRTATWEGRGYQETQYF.

The J gene is TRBJ2-5, the V gene TRBV27, with 8 nucleotides matching TRBD2. Per germline, CDR1 MNHEY and CDR2 SMNVEV (reference sequence). This CDR3 has 14 amino acids. The V and J ends lost 8 bases and 5 bases, in that order; junction bases with no gene match: 10. The chain's CDR3 is CASGIAGPEETQYF. CDR3 DNA sequence: TGTGCCAGCGGGATAGCGGGGCCGGAGGAGACCCAGTACTTC.

The CDR3 DNA reads TGTGCCAGTCAAAGTGAGGGCAGATTAAAAGACGAGCAGTACTTC. This translates into CASQSEGRLKDEQYF. The chain couples TRBV11-2 to TRBJ2-7, with D perhaps TRBD2 (5 bases). This CDR3 is 15 amino acids long. Deletions cut 9 bases from V and 5 bases from J, with 23 bases between. The V gene's germline CDR1 is SGHAT and CDR2 FQNNGV.

J is TRBJ1-2 and V is TRBV6-5, with 7 bases matching TRBD1. After removal of 6 bases from V and 8 bases from J, the junction contained 9 bases not matched to a gene. This CDR3 contains 13 residues. Germline loops: CDR1 MNHEY, CDR2 SVGAGI. This CDR3 reads CASRDLQGKGYTF. CDR3 bases: TGTGCCAGCAGAGACCTACAGGGGAAAGGCTACACCTTC.

The V call is TRBV27, the J call TRBJ1-1; TRBD1 aligns across 7 bases. Germline values: CDR1 MNHEY, CDR2 SMNVEV (reference sequence). The CDR3 extends over 14 amino acids. J lost 0 bases, V lost 6 bases, and 4 bases had no gene match. The chain's CDR3 is CASRPTGLNTEAFF. Here the CDR3 DNA reads TGTGCCAGCAGGCCGACAGGGTTGAACACTGAAGCTTTCTTT.

The chain uses TRBV30 and TRBJ1-4; no definite D call. Germline lookup yields CDR1 GTSNPN and CDR2 SVGIG (reference sequence). V shed 4 bases and J shed 5 bases, with 5 bases lying between them. This CDR3 comprises 11 residues. The CDR3 sequence: CAWTRNEKLFF. The CDR3 nucleotides are TGTGCCTGGACGAGAAATGAAAAACTGTTTTTT.

The chain couples TRBV28 to TRBJ2-2; D call uncertain. CDR1 is MDHEN and CDR2 is SYDVKM in the germline V gene. The CDR3 sequence is 11 residues long. Trimming pared 9 bases from V and 5 bases from J, leaving 7 bases between. The CDR3 is CASARTGELFF. CDR3 DNA: TGTGCCAGTGCCCGGACCGGGGAGCTGTTTTTT.

This clone was counted only a few times. The V call is TRBV7-4, the J call TRBJ2-5; no definite D call. Trimming took off 3 bases at V and 3 bases at J, with 8 bases between the two ends. The CDR3 has 13 residues. The V gene's germline CDR1 is SGHVT and CDR2 SQSDAQ. Here the CDR3 reads CASSFDSKETQYF. The CDR3 region has the DNA TGTGCCAGCAGCTTTGACTCCAAAGAGACCCAGTACTTC.

The chain links TRBV6-4 to TRBJ2-2; 9 bases align to TRBD2. With 4 bases clipped from V and 6 bases from J, the junction kept 9 bases outside the gene matches. Germline CDR1 MRHNA, CDR2 SNTAGT. The CDR3 consists of 16 residues. The CDR3 region is CASSAGLAGRAGELFF. CDR3 nucleotide sequence: TGTGCCAGCAGTGCCGGCCTAGCGGGGCGGGCCGGGGAGCTGTTTTTT.

The gene calls are TRBV10-2 and TRBJ1-2, with no clear D. The V gene lost 4 bases and the J gene lost 6 bases, with 12 bases spanning the gap. Germline V lookup: CDR1 WSHSY, CDR2 SAAADI. The CDR3 has 13 residues. CDR3 amino acids: CASSVGLRDGYTF. The CDR3 nucleotides are TGCGCCAGCAGTGTAGGCCTGAGGGATGGCTACACCTTC.

The chain recombines TRBV7-2 with TRBJ1-1; D is possibly TRBD1 (5 bases). The germline gives CDR1 SGHTA, CDR2 FQGNSA. CDR3 length: 15 residues. V dropped 1 base and J dropped 4 bases, with 13 bases sitting between them. CDR3 in DNA: TGTGCCAGCAGCTTAGGTGCCAGGGCCCTCACTGAAGCTTTCTTT. As protein: CASSLGARALTEAFF.

This sequence joins TRBV5-1 and TRBJ1-4; the match to TRBD1 covers 7 bases. Per germline, CDR1 SGHRS and CDR2 YFSETQ. The CDR3 loop spans 18 amino acids. The V segment lost 3 bases and the J segment 1 base; nucleotides outside the gene matches: 12. The CDR3 loop reads CASSSRQGLLRTNEKLFF. The CDR3 nucleotides read TGCGCCAGCAGCTCCCGACAGGGACTGTTGAGAACTAATGAAAAACTGTTTTTT.

This chain joins TRBV2 and TRBJ1-3, with TRBD1 as a possible D gene (5 bases). V was cut by 0 bases and J by 0 bases, with 12 bases left in between. CDR1 and CDR2 from the germline V gene are SNHLY and FYNNEI. CDR3 length: 17 residues. CDR3 sequence (DNA): TGTGCCAGCAGTGAAGCGACAGTTCCATACTCTGGAAACACCATATATTTT. Translation: CASSEATVPYSGNTIYF.

The chain combines TRBV6-5 with TRBJ1-5, with D tentatively TRBD1 (5 bases). Germline V gene lookup returns CDR1 MNHEY and CDR2 SVGAGI. The CDR3 length is 12 residues. V was cut by 8 bases and J by 2 bases, with 7 bases left in between. CDR3 residues: CASRQCNQPQHF. CDR3 nucleotide sequence: TGTGCCAGCCGACAGTGCAATCAGCCCCAGCATTTT.

In DNA, the CDR3 is TGTGCCAGCAGCTTATCAGACAGGGGAGATAATTCACCCCTCCACTTT. This gives the protein CASSLSDRGDNSPLHF. The chain is built from TRBV7-3 and TRBJ1-6, with 8 bases fitting TRBD1. The CDR3 is 16 amino acids. Losses at the gene ends were 2 bases for V and 5 bases for J; bases not matched to a gene: 5. Germline CDR1 reads SGHTA; CDR2 reads FQGTGA.

The chain carries TRBV19 and TRBJ1-4, with TRBD1 matching 8 bases. The CDR3 is made up of 17 amino acids. Per germline, CDR1 LNHDA and CDR2 SQIVND (reference sequence). The V gene end was trimmed by 1 base and the J gene end by 7 bases; junction bases not matched to a gene: 11. CDR3 nucleotides: TGTGCCAGTAGTATAGGAGACAGGGGAGGTTTAAGTGAAAAACTGTTTTTT. Translation: CASSIGDRGGLSEKLFF.

The J gene is TRBJ2-1, the V gene TRBV7-4; perhaps TRBD2 as D (7 bases). Trimming stripped 11 bases from V and 15 bases from J, with 26 bases between. The length of the CDR3 is 13 residues. In germline, CDR1 is SGHVT, CDR2 SQSDAQ. DNA for the CDR3: TGTGCCGGATGGGCCAAAACCGGGGGGCGATGGTTCTTC. This translates into CAGWAKTGGRWFF.

J is TRBJ1-1 and V is TRBV29-1; 7 bases are shared with TRBD1. The V gene's germline CDR1 is SQVTM and CDR2 ANQGSEA. V trimming: 5 bases; J trimming: 1 base; junction bases outside the gene matches: 16. The CDR3 has 17 amino acids. This CDR3 reads CSVLSKTGTVPNTEAFF. CDR3 bases: TGCAGCGTTCTCTCAAAAACCGGGACAGTGCCGAACACTGAAGCTTTCTTT.

This clone was counted between two and nine times. The chain employs TRBV21-1 and TRBJ1-2; the DNA was not compared with TRBD1, the D call given in the table. TRBV21-1 is termed a pseudogene. This CDR3 contains 12 residues. CDR3 residues: CASIPDNYGYTF. The CDR3 nucleotides read TGTGCCAGCATACCGGACAATTATGGCTACACCTTC.